Listed here are 2 T cell receptor beta chains from one sample, sequenced in a study of blood T cells in healthy people across ages. The second PCR ran about 6 to 11 cycles with a sample-barcoded 5' primer and J-beta primers. Each CDR3 protein is one row after TCRdb ran MiXCR on the 5' RACE reads. The sample contains about 1.5 million distinct CDR3 sequences, roughly 43% of which appear only once. Sample: blood. Source of these receptors: a woman between 18 and 29 years old in good health.

The rearrangement uses TRBV7-9 and TRBJ2-1, with 7 bases lining up with TRBD2. The length of the CDR3 is 15 residues. The trim removed 5 bases at V and 5 bases at J, leaving 9 bases unmatched. Germline CDR1 and CDR2: SEHNR and FQNEAQ (reference sequence). CDR3 amino acids: CASSESGKVDNEQFF. The CDR3 DNA reads as TGTGCCAGCAGCGAGAGCGGGAAGGTGGACAATGAGCAGTTCTTC.

The table lists this clonotype with many counts. The V call is TRBV7-2, the J call TRBJ2-1; D gene ambiguous. The J call is doubtful: the DNA matches TRBJ2-7 better. From germline, CDR1 is SGHTA and CDR2 FQGNSA. This CDR3 comprises 16 residues. The CDR3 reads CASSIYGSRSYNEQYF. The CDR3 DNA follows: TGTGCCAGCAGCATTTACGGATCTCGGTCCTACAATGAGCAGTACTTC.